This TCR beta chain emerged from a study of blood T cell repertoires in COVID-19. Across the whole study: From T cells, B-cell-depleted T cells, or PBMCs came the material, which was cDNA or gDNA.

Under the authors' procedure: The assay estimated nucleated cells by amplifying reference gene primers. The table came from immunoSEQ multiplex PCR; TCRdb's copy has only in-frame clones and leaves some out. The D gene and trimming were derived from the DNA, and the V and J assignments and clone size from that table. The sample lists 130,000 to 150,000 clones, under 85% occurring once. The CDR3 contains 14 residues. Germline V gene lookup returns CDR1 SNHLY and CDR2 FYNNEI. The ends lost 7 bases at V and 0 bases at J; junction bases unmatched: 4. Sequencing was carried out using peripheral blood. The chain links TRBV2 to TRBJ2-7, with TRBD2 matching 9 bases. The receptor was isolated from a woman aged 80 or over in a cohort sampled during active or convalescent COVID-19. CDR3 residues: CASKRLAVSYEQYF. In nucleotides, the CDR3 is TGTGCCAGCAAACGACTAGCGGTCTCCTACGAGCAGTACTTC.